The 13 T cell receptor beta chains below come from one sample, sequenced in a study of blood T cells in healthy people across ages. PCR was performed a second time for 7 to 11 cycles using a sample-barcoded 5' primer and a J-beta primer mix. MiXCR, run by TCRdb on the 5' RACE reads, gives a single entry per CDR3 protein. The sample holds around 1.1 million distinct CDR3 sequences, 30% to 40% seen once. The sequencing sample was made of blood. These receptors all stem from a man aged 18 to 29 in good health.

This chain uses TRBV29-1 with TRBJ2-3; no clear D. Germline values: CDR1 SQVTM, CDR2 ANQGSEA. Trimming removed 0 bases at V and 0 bases at J, with 10 bases between. This CDR3 has 15 amino acids. The CDR3: CSVEDLDGSTDTQYF. The DNA for the CDR3 is TGCAGCGTTGAAGATCTGGACGGAAGCACAGATACGCAGTATTTT.

V and J are TRBV6-6 and TRBJ2-5, with D tentatively TRBD1 (5 bases). The J call may be faulty, since TRBJ2-7 better matches the DNA end. The length of the CDR3 is 12 residues. Germline-derived CDR1 and CDR2 are MNHNY and SVGAGI (reference sequence). The CDR3 DNA follows: TGTGCCAGCAGTTACCCGCAGGGCGAGCAGTACTTC. Residues: CASSYPQGEQYF.

This clonotype was found a few times. This chain joins TRBV12-3 or TRBV12-4 and TRBJ1-5; D gene unclear. This CDR3 is 13 amino acids long. Trimming stripped 8 bases from V and 1 base from J, with 9 bases between. CDR3 coding DNA: TGTGCCAGCCACAAGGACAGCAATCAGCCCCAGCATTTT. Residues: CASHKDSNQPQHF.

V and J are TRBV27 and TRBJ2-7; D might be TRBD2 (6 bases). V was pared by 2 bases and J by 0 bases, with 14 bases between. The CDR3 has 16 residues. Germline values: CDR1 MNHEY, CDR2 SMNVEV (reference sequence). The DNA for the CDR3 is TGTGCCAGCAGTTTAAAGGAAGGAGGGCCCTCCTACGAGCAGTACTTC. Translation: CASSLKEGGPSYEQYF.

This clonotype was detected a few times. The J gene is TRBJ1-1, the V gene TRBV6-6; D perhaps matches TRBD1 (5 bases). Germline V gene data show CDR1 as MNHNY and CDR2 as SVGAGI (reference sequence). The CDR3 runs 17 residues. Trimming pared 7 bases from V and 0 bases from J, leaving 21 bases between. CDR3 DNA: TGTGCCAGCAACACCCCGGGGGGGACTAGACTGAACACTGAAGCTTTCTTT. This encodes CASNTPGGTRLNTEAFF.

The chain combines TRBV7-9 with TRBJ1-3; no firm D call. V lost 0 bases and J 0 bases, leaving 6 bases between the germline ends. The CDR3 length is 15 residues. Germline values: CDR1 SEHNR, CDR2 FQNEAQ (reference sequence). The CDR3 is CASSLAGLSGNTIYF. CDR3 in DNA: TGTGCCAGCAGCTTAGCCGGCCTCTCTGGAAACACCATATATTTT.

This clonotype was observed many times. The chain carries TRBV27 and TRBJ1-2; D possibly corresponds to TRBD1 (5 bases). The germline CDR1 and CDR2 sequences are MNHEY and SMNVEV (reference sequence). V was trimmed by 2 bases and J by 4 bases, leaving 20 bases between them. The CDR3 covers 17 residues. The CDR3 bases are TGTGCCAGCAGTTTAATAGGACCCCCTATTGGGGGCTATGGCTACACCTTC. Its translation: CASSLIGPPIGGYGYTF.

The V gene is TRBV15, the J gene TRBJ1-2; D not certain. This CDR3 has 12 residues. Trimming cost V 3 bases and J 4 bases, with 6 bases left between them. The germline CDR1 and CDR2 sequences are LNHNV and YYDKDF (reference sequence). CDR3 loop: CATSRYPYGYTF. DNA for the CDR3: TGTGCCACCAGCAGGTATCCCTATGGCTACACCTTC.

V usage is TRBV7-8 and J usage is TRBJ2-3; D is unresolved. The CDR3 is 13 residues long. The V end was cut by 0 bases, the J end by 10 bases, with 11 bases between. Germline CDR1 reads SGHVS; CDR2 reads FQNEAQ. The CDR3 sequence: CASSLAGLDAQYF. DNA for the CDR3: TGTGCCAGCAGCTTAGCGGGCCTCGATGCGCAGTATTTT.

This clonotype was detected only a few times. V usage is TRBV3-1 and J usage is TRBJ1-1; D uncertain. Germline assignment: CDR1 LGHDT and CDR2 YNNKEL (reference sequence). This CDR3 region has 16 residues. Trimming cost V 0 bases and J 1 base, with 12 bases left between them. The CDR3 DNA reads as TGTGCCAGCAGCCAAGATAGCGGCGCAACGAACACTGAAGCTTTCTTT. This codes for CASSQDSGATNTEAFF.

This clonotype was detected only a few times. The chain links TRBV29-1 to TRBJ2-7; 9 bases match TRBD1. Germline trimming cut 2 bases from V and 3 bases from J; bases unmatched to any gene: 2. This CDR3 is 13 amino acids long. Germline-derived CDR1 and CDR2 are SQVTM and ANQGSEA. The CDR3 protein is CSVERDRDYEQYF. The CDR3 nucleotides read TGCAGCGTTGAACGGGACAGGGACTACGAGCAGTACTTC.

The V call is TRBV20-1, the J call TRBJ1-6; 9 bases match TRBD1. The CDR3 is 16 residues long. J was trimmed by 6 bases and V by 1 base; bases with no gene match: 7. Looked up from germline, CDR1 is DFQATT and CDR2 is SNEGSKA (reference sequence). The CDR3 is CSARVSETGGNSPLHF. Written as DNA, the CDR3 is TGCAGTGCTAGAGTCTCCGAGACAGGGGGTAATTCACCCCTCCACTTT.

This chain links TRBV12-3 or TRBV12-4 with TRBJ2-1; 8 nucleotides match TRBD1. The CDR3 loop spans 14 amino acids. The ends lost 6 bases at V and 6 bases at J; junction bases unmatched: 7. In DNA, the CDR3 is TGTGCCAGCAGATCGACAGGGGTTCTCAATGAGCAGTTCTTC. It is translated as CASRSTGVLNEQFF.